Below, 13 T cell receptor beta chains from the same sample are listed, as sequenced in a study of vaccination effects on CD4 cells after COVID-19. Following an approximately eleven-day culture, CD4+ T cells were purified. BNT162b2 vaccine or mRNA-1273 vaccine was given to participants in two doses. Libraries were prepared by immunoSEQ multiplex PCR; TCRdb keeps only in-frame clonotypes and omits some of them. The data show over 8,500 clones, around 76% seen once. Antigens for these TCRs are unknown. The sequencing here drew on CD4+ T cells from PBMCs cultured without peptide, taken after COVID-19 vaccination. All receptors derive from a human donor who received a COVID-19 vaccine.

The chain couples TRBV30 to TRBJ1-2; maybe TRBD1 (6 bases). Germline CDR1 GTSNPN, CDR2 SVGIG (reference sequence). Trimming removed 2 bases from V and 8 bases from J, with 12 bases in between. The CDR3 is 12 residues long. The CDR3 sequence is CAWSIGGGGYTF. The CDR3 coding sequence is TGTGCCTGGAGTATAGGGGGGGGCGGCTACACCTTC.

In this sample, this clone turned up once. This chain joins TRBV2 and TRBJ2-3; TRBD2 matches at 15 bases. CDR3 size: 19 residues. The V and J ends lost 6 bases and 3 bases, in that order; junction bases with no gene match: 13. Germline loops: CDR1 SNHLY, CDR2 FYNNEI. CDR3 loop: CASSRSPGTSGGPTDTQYF. The CDR3 DNA sequence: TGTGCCAGCAGCCGAAGTCCCGGGACTAGCGGGGGGCCGACAGATACGCAGTATTTT.

The chain recombines TRBV15 with TRBJ2-1, with D possibly being TRBD1 or TRBD2 (5 bases each). The ends were cut back, 1 base at V and 0 bases at J, with 13 bases in the middle. The CDR3 totals 17 residues. The germline gives CDR1 LNHNV, CDR2 YYDKDF (reference sequence). CDR3 DNA sequence: TGTGCCACCAGCAGAGCCTCGGGACCTCTCTCCTACAATGAGCAGTTCTTC. Protein product: CATSRASGPLSYNEQFF.

This clone was recorded a few times. The rearrangement uses TRBV6-1 and TRBJ1-6, with TRBD1 matching over 7 bases. Germline V gives CDR1 MNHNS, CDR2 SASEGT. The CDR3 loop spans 16 amino acids. V shed 4 bases, J shed 4 bases, and the junction held 7 bases outside the gene matches. This chain's CDR3 is CASSGGGSMYNSPLHF. In DNA form, the CDR3 reads TGTGCCAGCAGTGGAGGGGGCTCAATGTATAATTCACCCCTCCACTTT.

The gene calls are TRBV29-1 and TRBJ2-1, with D perhaps matching TRBD1 or TRBD2 (7 bases each). This CDR3 comprises 14 residues. Germline CDR1 and CDR2: SQVTM and ANQGSEA. With 2 bases removed from V and 7 bases from J, the gap between germline ends came to 15 bases. The CDR3 sequence: CSVEPQGGWNEQFF. In DNA, the CDR3 is TGCAGCGTTGAACCCCAGGGGGGGTGGAATGAGCAGTTCTTC.

This chain's CDR3 is CASSPYRGLTNEKLFF. CDR3 nucleotide sequence: TGTGCCAGCAGCCCCTACCGGGGGTTGACTAATGAAAAACTGTTTTTT. This sequence joins TRBV5-6 and TRBJ1-4; perhaps TRBD1 as D (5 bases). V lost 4 bases, J lost 2 bases, and 15 bases lay in between. In germline, CDR1 is SGHDT, CDR2 YYEEEE. This CDR3 region has 16 residues.

J is TRBJ2-4 and V is TRBV5-5; maybe TRBD2 (7 bases). The CDR3 extends over 17 amino acids. The V gene lost 1 base and the J gene lost 1 base, with 15 bases spanning the gap. Looked up from germline, CDR1 is SGHKS and CDR2 is YYEKEE (reference sequence). Here the CDR3 reads CASSLPGGPGAKNIQYF. CDR3 DNA sequence: TGTGCCAGCAGCTTGCCCGGGGGGCCCGGTGCCAAAAACATTCAGTACTTC.

J is TRBJ1-2 and V is TRBV27; a weak D match, TRBD1 (5 bases). The CDR3 is 13 residues long. Germline values: CDR1 MNHEY, CDR2 SMNVEV (reference sequence). V lost 7 bases, J lost 8 bases, and 17 bases lay in between. The CDR3 bases are TGTGCCAGCAAGAGGCGGGGGTTTGTCGGCTACACCTTC. Amino acids: CASKRRGFVGYTF.

The rearrangement joins TRBV14 to TRBJ2-1; D is uncertain. Trimming took off 3 bases at V and 4 bases at J, with 13 bases between the two ends. This CDR3 comprises 15 residues. CDR1 and CDR2 (germline): SGHDN, FVKESK. CDR3 DNA sequence: TGTGCCAGCAGCCATAAAAACCCAATGTACAATGAGCAGTTCTTC. Translation: CASSHKNPMYNEQFF.

The chain couples TRBV29-1 to TRBJ2-1; no clear D. V was pared by 4 bases and J by 6 bases, with 10 bases between. Germline values: CDR1 SQVTM, CDR2 ANQGSEA. CDR3 length: 12 amino acids. DNA for the CDR3: TGCAGCGTTGGTGGGAAAGGCAATGAGCAGTTCTTC. Translated, it gives CSVGGKGNEQFF.

The genes are TRBV28 and TRBJ1-1, with 9 bases lining up with TRBD1. The CDR3 contains 13 residues. Germline trimming cut 4 bases from V and 4 bases from J; bases unmatched to any gene: 1. Germline CDR1 MDHEN, CDR2 SYDVKM. The CDR3 loop is CASSSGQGTEAFF. CDR3 DNA: TGTGCCAGCAGTTCGGGACAGGGCACTGAAGCTTTCTTT.

This chain uses TRBV9 with TRBJ2-2; 8 bases are a match to TRBD1. Trimming removed 1 base from V and 4 bases from J; junction bases left unmatched: 6. The CDR3 runs 16 residues. Germline CDR1 and CDR2: SGDLS and YYNGEE. The CDR3 loop reads CASSVQGAPSTGELFF. CDR3 DNA sequence: TGTGCCAGCAGCGTACAGGGGGCGCCTAGCACCGGGGAGCTGTTTTTT.

The V call is TRBV5-1, the J call TRBJ2-2; TRBD1 matches at 8 bases. V dropped 3 bases and J dropped 4; count of bases not matched to a gene: 5. The CDR3 contains 15 residues. Germline CDR1 is SGHRS and CDR2 is YFSETQ. CDR3 loop: CASSSHRGTTGELFF. Here the CDR3 DNA reads TGCGCCAGCAGCTCCCACAGGGGGACCACCGGGGAGCTGTTTTTT. Full variable domain (rest looked up from reference TRBV5-1 and TRBJ2-2): KAGVTQTPRYLIKTRGQQVTLSCSPISGHRSVSWYQQTPGQGLQFLFEYFSETQRNKGNFPGRFSGRQFSNSRSEMNVSTLELGDSALYLCASSSHRGTTGELFFGEGSRLTVL.